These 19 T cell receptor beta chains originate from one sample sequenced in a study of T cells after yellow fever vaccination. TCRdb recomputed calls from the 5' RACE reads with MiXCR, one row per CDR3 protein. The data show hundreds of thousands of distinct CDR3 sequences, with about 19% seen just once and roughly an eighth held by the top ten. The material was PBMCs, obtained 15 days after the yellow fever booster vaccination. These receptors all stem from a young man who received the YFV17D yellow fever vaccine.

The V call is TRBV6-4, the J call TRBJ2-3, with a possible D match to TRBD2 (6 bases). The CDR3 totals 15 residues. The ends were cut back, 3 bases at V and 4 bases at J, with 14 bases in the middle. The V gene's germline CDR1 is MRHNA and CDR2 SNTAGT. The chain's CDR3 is CASSETGEESDTQYF. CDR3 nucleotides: TGTGCCAGCAGTGAAACGGGAGAGGAATCAGATACGCAGTATTTT.

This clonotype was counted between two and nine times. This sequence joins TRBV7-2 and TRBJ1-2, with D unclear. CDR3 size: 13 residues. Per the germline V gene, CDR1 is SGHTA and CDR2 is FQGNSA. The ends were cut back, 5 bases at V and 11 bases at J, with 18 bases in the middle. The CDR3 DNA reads TGTGCCAGCAGCGGAGATGACGGACGGAGGTACACCTTC. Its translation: CASSGDDGRRYTF.

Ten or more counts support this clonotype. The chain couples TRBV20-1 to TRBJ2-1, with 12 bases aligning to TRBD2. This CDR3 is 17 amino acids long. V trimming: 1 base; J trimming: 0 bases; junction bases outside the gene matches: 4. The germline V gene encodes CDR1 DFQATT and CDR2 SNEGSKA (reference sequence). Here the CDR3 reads CSARVLAGGASYNEQFF. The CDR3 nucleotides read TGCAGTGCTAGAGTTCTAGCGGGAGGGGCCTCCTACAATGAGCAGTTCTTC.

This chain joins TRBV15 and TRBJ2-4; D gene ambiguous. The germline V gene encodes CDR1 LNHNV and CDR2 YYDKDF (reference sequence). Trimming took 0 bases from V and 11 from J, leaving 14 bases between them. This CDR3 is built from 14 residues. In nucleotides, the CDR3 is TGTGCCACCAGCAGAGATAGGTCCGCTGATGTTCAGTACTTC. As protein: CATSRDRSADVQYF.

CDR3 DNA sequence: TGTGCCAGCAGCTTAAGAAGTCCCGGGAGGGATTACGAGCAGTACTTC. It specifies CASSLRSPGRDYEQYF. The genes are TRBV7-2 and TRBJ2-7; 8 bases are shared with TRBD2. The CDR3 length is 16 residues. Germline V CDR1 and CDR2: SGHTA, FQGNSA. Trimming at V came to 2 bases and at J to 4 bases, leaving 10 bases not matched to a gene.

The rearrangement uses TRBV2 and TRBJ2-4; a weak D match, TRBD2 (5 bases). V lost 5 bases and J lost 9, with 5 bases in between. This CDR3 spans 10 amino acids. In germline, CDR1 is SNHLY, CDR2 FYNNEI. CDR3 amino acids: CASSRGIQYF. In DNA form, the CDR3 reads TGTGCCAGCAGTCGGGGCATTCAGTACTTC.

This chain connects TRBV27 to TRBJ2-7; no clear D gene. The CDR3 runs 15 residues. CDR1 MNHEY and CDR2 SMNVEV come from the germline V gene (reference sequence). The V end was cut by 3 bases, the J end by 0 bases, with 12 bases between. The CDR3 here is CASSLSRASSYEQYF. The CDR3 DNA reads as TGTGCCAGCAGTTTGAGTCGCGCAAGCTCCTACGAGCAGTACTTC.

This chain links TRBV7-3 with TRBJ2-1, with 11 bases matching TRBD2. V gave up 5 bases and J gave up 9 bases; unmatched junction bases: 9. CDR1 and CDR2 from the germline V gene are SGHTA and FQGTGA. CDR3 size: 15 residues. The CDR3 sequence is CASSGNSGRAGEQFF. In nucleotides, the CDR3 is TGTGCCAGCAGCGGGAATAGCGGGAGGGCCGGTGAGCAGTTCTTC. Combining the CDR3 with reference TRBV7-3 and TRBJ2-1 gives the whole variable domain GAGVSQTPSNKVTEKGKYVELRCDPISGHTALYWYRQSLGQGPEFLIYFQGTGAADDSGLPNDRFFAVRPEGSVSTLKIQRTERGDSAVYLCASSGNSGRAGEQFFGPGTRLTVL.

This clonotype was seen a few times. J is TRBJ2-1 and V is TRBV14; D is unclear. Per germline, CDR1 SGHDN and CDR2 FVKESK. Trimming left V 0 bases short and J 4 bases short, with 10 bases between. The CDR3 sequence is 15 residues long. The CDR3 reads CASSQEGLLYNEQFF. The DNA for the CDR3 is TGTGCCAGCAGCCAAGAAGGGCTCCTGTACAATGAGCAGTTCTTC.

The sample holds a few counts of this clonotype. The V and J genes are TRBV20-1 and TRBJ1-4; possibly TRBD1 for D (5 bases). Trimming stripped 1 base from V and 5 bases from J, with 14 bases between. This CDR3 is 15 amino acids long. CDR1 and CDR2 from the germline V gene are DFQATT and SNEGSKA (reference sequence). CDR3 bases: TGCAGTGCTAGAGTTGGGACGGTCAGGAATGAAAAACTGTTTTTT. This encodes CSARVGTVRNEKLFF.

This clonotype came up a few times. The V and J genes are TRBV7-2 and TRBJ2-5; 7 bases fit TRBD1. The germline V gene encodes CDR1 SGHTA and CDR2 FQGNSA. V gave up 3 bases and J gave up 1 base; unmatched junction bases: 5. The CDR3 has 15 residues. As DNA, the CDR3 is TGTGCCAGCAGCTTGGGACAGACGATCCAAGAGACCCAGTACTTC. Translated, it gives CASSLGQTIQETQYF.

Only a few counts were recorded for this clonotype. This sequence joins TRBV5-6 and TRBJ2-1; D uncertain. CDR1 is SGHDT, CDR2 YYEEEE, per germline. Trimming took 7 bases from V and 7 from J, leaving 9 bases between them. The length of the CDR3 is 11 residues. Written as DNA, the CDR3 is TGTGCCAGCGCCTTAGGGAATGAGCAGTTCTTC. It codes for CASALGNEQFF.

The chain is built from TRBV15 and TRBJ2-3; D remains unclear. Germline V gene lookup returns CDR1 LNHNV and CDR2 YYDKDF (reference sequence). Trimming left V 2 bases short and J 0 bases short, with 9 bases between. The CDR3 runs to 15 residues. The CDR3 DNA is TGTGCCACCAGCAGAATAATTGAAAGCACAGATACGCAGTATTTT. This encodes CATSRIIESTDTQYF.

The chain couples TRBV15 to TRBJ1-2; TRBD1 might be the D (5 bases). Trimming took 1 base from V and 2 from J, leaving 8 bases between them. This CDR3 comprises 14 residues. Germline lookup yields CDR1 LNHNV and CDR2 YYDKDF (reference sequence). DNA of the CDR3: TGTGCCACCAGCAGAGGGGGACTAAACTATGGCTACACCTTC. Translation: CATSRGGLNYGYTF.

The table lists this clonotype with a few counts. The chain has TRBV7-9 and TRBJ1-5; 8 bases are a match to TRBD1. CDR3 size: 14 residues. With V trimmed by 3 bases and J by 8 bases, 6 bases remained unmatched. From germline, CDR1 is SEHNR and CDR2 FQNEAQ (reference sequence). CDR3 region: CASSFGQGGEPQHF. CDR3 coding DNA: TGTGCCAGCAGCTTCGGACAGGGAGGGGAGCCCCAGCATTTT.

CDR3 DNA sequence: TGCAGTGCTTTCGGGTGGGGGGACCCAGATACGCAGTATTTT. Translation gives CSAFGWGDPDTQYF. The V gene is TRBV20-1, the J gene TRBJ2-3, with a tentative D call TRBD2 (6 bases). Germline CDR1 DFQATT, CDR2 SNEGSKA (reference sequence). The V gene lost 5 bases and the J gene lost 4 bases, with 16 bases spanning the gap. There are 14 residues in the CDR3.

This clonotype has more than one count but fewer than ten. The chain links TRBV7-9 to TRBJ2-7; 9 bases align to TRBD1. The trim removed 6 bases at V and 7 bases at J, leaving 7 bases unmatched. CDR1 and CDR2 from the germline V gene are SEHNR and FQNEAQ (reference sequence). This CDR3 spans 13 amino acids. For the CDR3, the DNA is TGTGCCAGCAGTAGAGGGACAGGGCGGGAGCAGTACTTC. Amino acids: CASSRGTGREQYF. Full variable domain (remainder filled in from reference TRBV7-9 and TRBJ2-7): DTGVSQNPRHKITKRGQNVTFRCDPISEHNRLYWYRQTLGQGPEFLTYFQNEAQLEKSRLLSDRFSAERPKGSFSTLEIQRTEQGDSAMYLCASSRGTGREQYFGPGTRLTVT.

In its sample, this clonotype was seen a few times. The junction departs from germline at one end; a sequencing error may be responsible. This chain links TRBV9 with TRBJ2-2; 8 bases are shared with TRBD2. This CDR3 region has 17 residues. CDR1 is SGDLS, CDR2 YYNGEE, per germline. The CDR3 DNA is TGTGCCAGCAGCGTAAGGGCGCGACTAGCGAATACCGGGGAGCTGTTTTTT. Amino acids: CASSVRARLANTGELFF.

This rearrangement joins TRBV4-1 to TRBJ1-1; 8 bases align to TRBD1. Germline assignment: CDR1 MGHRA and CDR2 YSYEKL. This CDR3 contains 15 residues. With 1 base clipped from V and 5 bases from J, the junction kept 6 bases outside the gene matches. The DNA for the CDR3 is TGCGCCAGCAGCCAAGCGGACAGGGAAAGTACTGAAGCTTTCTTT. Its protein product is CASSQADRESTEAFF.